The 27 T cell receptor beta chains given below trace back to one sample, sequenced in a study of blood T cell repertoires in COVID-19. Here immunoSEQ multiplex PCR was the method, and the copy in TCRdb shows in-frame clones only, minus some. This table holds 340,000 or so clones, about nine tenths found once. Sequencing was performed on peripheral blood. The receptors were gathered from a man in his fifties with active or convalescent COVID-19.

The V gene is TRBV6-5, the J gene TRBJ1-1; 7 bases are shared with TRBD1. Germline CDR1 and CDR2: MNHEY and SVGAGI. The CDR3 extends over 15 amino acids. V dropped 6 bases and J dropped 7; count of bases not matched to a gene: 14. The CDR3 is CASSPQDRAYGEAFF. DNA of the CDR3: TGTGCCAGCAGCCCACAAGACAGGGCTTACGGTGAAGCTTTCTTT.

This chain joins TRBV27 and TRBJ1-2; 10 bases align to TRBD1. Germline values: CDR1 MNHEY, CDR2 SMNVEV (reference sequence). J lost 7 bases, V lost 6 bases, and 14 bases had no gene match. The CDR3 consists of 16 residues. For the CDR3, the DNA is TGTGCCAGCAGCATTACGTTGGGACAGGGGTTAGGTGGCTACACCTTC. This translates into CASSITLGQGLGGYTF.

The rearrangement links TRBV1 to TRBJ2-7; the table's D call TRBD1 went unverified against the DNA. TRBV1 is labeled a pseudogene. This CDR3 is 14 amino acids long. The CDR3 DNA reads TGCACCAGCAGCCATCAACAGGGGTCCTACGAGCAGTACTTC. Translation: CTSSHQQGSYEQYF.

The CDR3 nucleotides read TGTGCCAGTAGGGGGGGAAACATGAACACTGAAGCTTTCTTT. Translation: CASRGGNMNTEAFF. The rearrangement joins TRBV19 to TRBJ1-1, with D perhaps matching TRBD1 (5 bases). V was cut by 6 bases and J by 0 bases, with 11 bases left in between. Germline V gene lookup returns CDR1 LNHDA and CDR2 SQIVND (reference sequence). This CDR3 is built from 14 residues. The whole variable domain, filled in from reference TRBV19 and TRBJ1-1, reads DGGITQSPKYLFRKEGQNVTLSCEQNLNHDAMYWYRQDPGQGLRLIYYSQIVNDFQKGDIAEGYSVSREKKESFPLTVTSAQKNPTAFYLCASRGGNMNTEAFFGQGTRLTVV.

The V call is TRBV28, the J call TRBJ1-2; D might be TRBD1 (5 bases). This CDR3 contains 15 residues. Germline CDR1 is MDHEN and CDR2 is SYDVKM. Trimming shortened V by 3 bases and J by 3 bases, and 14 bases separated the two germline ends. This CDR3 is CASSFRSREDYGYTF. DNA of the CDR3: TGTGCCAGCAGTTTTCGCTCCAGGGAGGACTATGGCTACACCTTC.

V gene TRBV3-1 (or the pseudogene TRBV3-2) combines with J gene TRBJ1-6; D remains ambiguous. The germline CDR1 and CDR2 sequences are LGHDT and YNNKEL (reference sequence). The CDR3 runs 12 residues. Trimming pared 3 bases from V and 8 bases from J, leaving 5 bases between. DNA of the CDR3: TGTGCCAGCAGCCACCCGGATTCACCCCTCCACTTT. Translated: CASSHPDSPLHF.

The chain links TRBV7-9 to TRBJ1-1, with 7 nucleotides matching TRBD1. J gave up 11 bases and V 5 bases, and 11 bases lay outside the gene matches. The germline V gene has CDR1 SEHNR and CDR2 FQNEAQ (reference sequence). This CDR3 spans 13 amino acids. The CDR3 DNA reads as TGTGCCAGCAGCCCCAGGGGGGCTCGGAGGGCTTTCTTT. Amino acid sequence: CASSPRGARRAFF. Filled out from reference TRBV7-9 and TRBJ1-1, the complete variable domain reads DTGVSQNPRHKITKRGQNVTFRCDPISEHNRLYWYRQTLGQGPEFLTYFQNEAQLEKSRLLSDRFSAERPKGSFSTLEIQRTEQGDSAMYLCASSPRGARRAFFGQGTRLTVV.

The chain couples TRBV2 to TRBJ2-1; 7 bases match TRBD1. CDR1 SNHLY and CDR2 FYNNEI come from the germline V gene. This CDR3 comprises 15 residues. Trimming cost V 4 bases and J 4 bases; bases outside gene matches: 7. Here the CDR3 reads CASSARQGPYNEQFF. The CDR3 DNA reads as TGTGCCAGCAGTGCCCGACAGGGCCCGTACAATGAGCAGTTCTTC.

The V and J genes are TRBV27 and TRBJ1-1; 8 bases agree with TRBD1. Germline lookup yields CDR1 MNHEY and CDR2 SMNVEV (reference sequence). Germline trimming cut 4 bases from V and 3 bases from J; bases unmatched to any gene: 7. The CDR3 loop spans 15 amino acids. CDR3 bases: TGTGCCAGCAGTTCCGGACAGGGTGGTCACACTGAAGCTTTCTTT. Protein product: CASSSGQGGHTEAFF.

The chain carries TRBV27 and TRBJ1-4; D is unresolved. The germline V gene encodes CDR1 MNHEY and CDR2 SMNVEV (reference sequence). V was shortened by 3 bases and J by 7 bases, with 15 bases between the two germline ends. CDR3 length: 15 residues. The CDR3 reads CASSFRLTPVEKLFF. CDR3 nucleotide sequence: TGTGCCAGCAGTTTTAGACTGACCCCTGTTGAAAAACTGTTTTTT. The complete variable domain, with remaining parts taken from reference TRBV27 and TRBJ1-4, reads EAQVTQNPRYLITVTGKKLTVTCSQNMNHEYMSWYRQDPGLGLRQIYYSMNVEVTDKGDVPEGYKVSRKEKRNFPLILESPSPNQTSLYFCASSFRLTPVEKLFFGSGTQLSVL.

CDR3 residues: CASSSFWAGFYEQYF. The DNA of the CDR3 is TGTGCCAGCAGCTCTTTCTGGGCGGGATTCTACGAGCAGTACTTC. This rearrangement joins TRBV13 to TRBJ2-7, with D maybe TRBD2 (6 bases). There are 15 residues in the CDR3. Trimming removed 4 bases at V and 3 bases at J, with 16 bases between. Germline loops: CDR1 PRHDT, CDR2 FYEKMQ (reference sequence).

This chain links TRBV2 with TRBJ2-7; D gene ambiguous. Germline V gene sequence: CDR1 SNHLY, CDR2 FYNNEI. Trimming took off 4 bases at V and 3 bases at J, with 7 bases between the two ends. CDR3 size: 12 residues. CDR3 loop: CASSVSDYEQYF. CDR3 coding DNA: TGTGCCAGCAGTGTCAGCGACTACGAGCAGTACTTC.

The rearrangement links TRBV5-4 to TRBJ2-2; 10 nucleotides align to TRBD2. Germline CDR1 is SGHNT and CDR2 is YYREEE (reference sequence). With 2 bases clipped from V and 2 bases from J, the junction kept 9 bases outside the gene matches. This CDR3 has 18 residues. CDR3 residues: CASSFRVLAGVNTGELFF. For the CDR3, the DNA is TGTGCCAGCAGCTTCCGAGTCCTAGCGGGGGTTAACACCGGGGAGCTGTTTTTT.

J is TRBJ1-4 and V is TRBV6-6, with a weak D call TRBD1 (5 bases). CDR3 length: 14 residues. V was cut by 2 bases and J by 7 bases, with 11 bases left in between. The V gene's germline CDR1 is MNHNY and CDR2 SVGAGI (reference sequence). CDR3 bases: TGTGCCAGCAGTTACAACCAGGGAAGTGAAAAACTGTTTTTT. Translating it yields CASSYNQGSEKLFF.

The chain couples TRBV7-8 to TRBJ1-1; TRBD1 is a possible D gene (6 bases). CDR3 length: 16 amino acids. Trimming left V 1 base short and J 0 bases short, with 12 bases between. CDR1 and CDR2 from the germline V gene are SGHVS and FQNEAQ. CDR3 region: CASSLDWGPVNTEAFF. The CDR3 DNA is TGTGCCAGCAGCTTAGATTGGGGGCCCGTGAACACTGAAGCTTTCTTT.

CDR3 DNA: TGTGCCAGCAGTTTTAACAGGGGGAGCGGCCAGCCCCAGCATTTT. It encodes CASSFNRGSGQPQHF. The V call is TRBV6-5, the J call TRBJ1-5; 8 bases fit TRBD1. Germline V gives CDR1 MNHEY, CDR2 SVGAGI. The CDR3 totals 15 residues. V was clipped by 4 bases and J by 7 bases; unmatched bases: 9.

The chain employs TRBV5-6 and TRBJ2-1; D is undetermined. Germline lookup yields CDR1 SGHDT and CDR2 YYEEEE. CDR3 length: 11 residues. Trimming stripped 0 bases from V and 10 bases from J, with 5 bases between. The CDR3 sequence is CASSLGREQFF. As DNA, the CDR3 is TGTGCCAGCAGCTTGGGCAGGGAGCAGTTCTTC.

V gene TRBV18 combines with J gene TRBJ1-1; D is possibly TRBD1 (5 bases). The length of the CDR3 is 15 residues. Germline values: CDR1 KGHSH, CDR2 LQKENI. V was cut by 2 bases and J by 3 bases, with 13 bases left in between. The CDR3 nucleotides are TGTGCCAGCTCACCAGCAGGGCTTAGGGACACTGAAGCTTTCTTT. Translation gives CASSPAGLRDTEAFF.

This clone was recorded a few times. This chain joins TRBV4-3 and TRBJ1-2, with a possible D match to TRBD1 (6 bases). Trimming removed 3 bases at V and 4 bases at J, with 12 bases between. CDR1 and CDR2 from the germline V gene are LGHNA and YSLEER. The CDR3 contains 14 residues. CDR3 DNA: TGCGCCAGCAGCCACAGGACAGATACCTATGGCTACACCTTC. As protein: CASSHRTDTYGYTF.

The chain couples TRBV9 to TRBJ2-7; TRBD2 is a possible D gene (5 bases). Trimming removed 0 bases from V and 3 bases from J, with 13 bases in between. CDR1 and CDR2 (germline): SGDLS, YYNGEE. The CDR3 spans 15 residues. In DNA form, the CDR3 reads TGTGCCAGCAGCGTAGACTACGGGGATTACTACGAGCAGTACTTC. Residues: CASSVDYGDYYEQYF.

The chain links TRBV2 to TRBJ1-1; TRBD1 agrees at 8 bases. CDR3 size: 13 residues. From germline, CDR1 is SNHLY and CDR2 FYNNEI. V dropped 7 bases and J dropped 6; count of bases not matched to a gene: 7. CDR3 residues: CASTPGGASEAFF. The DNA for the CDR3 is TGTGCCAGCACCCCAGGGGGCGCGTCTGAAGCTTTCTTT.

This clone was picked up a small number of times. DNA of the CDR3: TGTGCCAGCAGTGAGGTGAGGATTCTCTCTGGAAACACCATATATTTT. It specifies CASSEVRILSGNTIYF. The chain uses TRBV2 and TRBJ1-3; no reliable D call. Germline CDR1 is SNHLY and CDR2 is FYNNEI. V gave up 3 bases and J gave up 0 bases, with 12 bases separating them. The CDR3 consists of 16 residues.

The chain carries TRBV5-1 and TRBJ1-1; D ambiguous. The V end lost 0 bases, the J end lost 6 bases, and 12 bases lay between the germline ends. Per germline, CDR1 SGHRS and CDR2 YFSETQ. The CDR3 has 14 amino acids. The DNA of the CDR3 is TGCGCCAGCAGCTTGGCCGAGACTGCCGCTGAAGCTTTCTTT. Its protein is CASSLAETAAEAFF.

The J gene is TRBJ2-6, the V gene TRBV6-2 or TRBV6-3; 11 bases match TRBD2. The germline gives CDR1 MNHEY, CDR2 SVGEGT. V shed 2 bases, J shed 2 bases, and the junction held 8 bases outside the gene matches. The CDR3 extends over 19 amino acids. CDR3 bases: TGTGCCAGCAGTTACGAGGTCGGGACTAGCGGTACTGGGGCCAACGTCCTGACTTTC. This sequence encodes CASSYEVGTSGTGANVLTF.

This clone was counted once. The CDR3 loop is CASSWEQGSLGDTEAFF. CDR3 bases: TGCGCCAGCAGCTGGGAACAGGGTAGTCTGGGAGACACTGAAGCTTTCTTT. V and J are TRBV5-1 and TRBJ1-1; possible D gene TRBD1, 6 bases. This CDR3 has 17 residues. With 3 bases removed from V and 3 bases from J, the gap between germline ends came to 21 bases. Germline CDR1 SGHRS, CDR2 YFSETQ.

The V call is TRBV29-1, the J call TRBJ2-3; 11 positions match TRBD2. The CDR3 loop spans 17 amino acids. Germline V gives CDR1 SQVTM, CDR2 ANQGSEA. With 6 bases clipped from V and 2 bases from J, the junction kept 13 bases outside the gene matches. CDR3 bases: TGCAGCGTAGTGACTAGCGGGACCTCATTTTTCACAGATACGCAGTATTTT. Protein: CSVVTSGTSFFTDTQYF.

The chain joins TRBV7-7 to TRBJ2-5, with TRBD2 matching 8 bases. Germline trimming cut 2 bases from V and 3 bases from J; bases unmatched to any gene: 5. CDR3 length: 15 residues. Per germline, CDR1 SSHAT and CDR2 FNYEAQ (reference sequence). The CDR3: CASSLFGGAEETQYF. The CDR3 nucleotides read TGTGCCAGCAGCTTATTCGGGGGGGCCGAAGAGACCCAGTACTTC.